The rows below give T cell receptor beta chains drawn from one sample of a study of blood T cell repertoires in COVID-19. Method: immunoSEQ multiplex PCR; TCRdb's copy keeps in-frame clones and lacks some. The top ten hold over 1.5% of the sample, which has fewer than 500,000 clones, 70% to 90% seen once. The specimen sequenced was PBMCs or T cells enriched from blood (not recorded which). The receptor source for this set is a woman under 30 with acute COVID-19. CDR3s include the opening cysteine and the closing phenylalanine or tryptophan. The order of the fields is CDR3 length, J gene, V gene, CDR3 protein.

13 TRBJ2-7 TRBV6-5 CASKSGQEYEQYF
12 TRBJ1-1 TRBV19 CATWGVRAEAFF
15 TRBJ2-7 TRBV9 CASSVGVAGVYEQYF
16 TRBJ2-1 TRBV3-1/TRBV3-2 CASSYSSGGAYNEQFF
17 TRBJ2-2 TRBV6-6 CASSRSPVTRGTGELFF
15 TRBJ1-6 TRBV19 CASSTGLPRGSPLHF
16 TRBJ2-5 TRBV19 CASSITSGVVRETQYF
16 TRBJ1-2 TRBV28 CASSSGQGLANYGYTF
17 TRBJ2-7 TRBV19 CASSTPGTGKSSYEQYF
21 TRBJ2-1 TRBV3-1/TRBV3-2 CASSQDHLAGGQTGSYNEQFF
15 TRBJ2-7 TRBV6-4 CASSDSVAGVYEQYF
14 TRBJ2-4 TRBV18 CASSPDRGANIQYF
15 TRBJ2-2 TRBV5-4 CASSPGTSNTGELFF
16 TRBJ2-1 TRBV7-7 CASSSGTSGGADEQFF
14 TRBJ1-5 TRBV3-1/TRBV3-2 CASSQGLNNQPQHF
13 TRBJ1-1 TRBV2 CATQTQGDTEAFF
15 TRBJ1-3 TRBV6-5 CASSYFQGSGNTIYF
13 TRBJ1-1 TRBV7-2 CASSFILNTEAFF
19 TRBJ2-3 TRBV19 CASSTRLAGGPGGTDTQYF
12 TRBJ2-7 TRBV5-1 CASSSTGYEQYF
14 TRBJ1-4 TRBV6-5 CASTHRATNEKLFF
14 TRBJ2-7 TRBV13 CASSLSSGNYEQYF
14 TRBJ1-5 TRBV6-5 CASTEDRGFQPQHF
14 TRBJ2-7 TRBV19 CASSIAGGSYEQYF
16 TRBJ2-1 TRBV9 CASSVEFRAAGNEQFF
16 TRBJ1-1 TRBV3-1/TRBV3-2 CASSQAIQGENTEAFF
14 TRBJ2-1 TRBV5-6 CASSLRGRGNEQFF
15 TRBJ2-7 TRBV5-1 CASSEPTSGTYEQYF
15 TRBJ1-5 TRBV2 CASSPFGRGNQPQHF
14 TRBJ1-2 TRBV7-2 CASSTGQGVGGYTF
13 TRBJ2-3 TRBV7-2 CAGPLDATDTQYF
14 TRBJ2-1 TRBV5-6 CASSHGPGSNEQFF
15 TRBJ2-5 TRBV10-2 CASSGTSGNIETQYF
14 TRBJ2-5 TRBV7-3 CASSPKGQRGTQYF
15 TRBJ1-2 TRBV9 CASSSQAAETHGYTF
15 TRBJ1-6 TRBV4-3 CASSQDRREGSPLHF
14 TRBJ1-5 TRBV18 CASSPTGGDQPQHF
17 TRBJ2-2 TRBV7-9 CASSLVQREGPTGELFF
17 TRBJ2-7 TRBV2 CASSEVFPRDRLYEQYF
15 TRBJ2-6 TRBV19 CASSPRDSGANVLTF
12 TRBJ2-1 TRBV6-5 CASTTQGDEQFF
13 TRBJ1-1 TRBV10-1 CASSEARGTEAFF
14 TRBJ1-3 TRBV9 CASSVVGAGNTIYF
15 TRBJ2-2 TRBV27 CASTLAGEVTGELFF
14 TRBJ1-1 TRBV5-8 CASSLVGPSTEAFF
18 TRBJ2-7 TRBV4-1 CASSQVPHTASGGSEQYF
15 TRBJ2-3 TRBV19 CASSIGQGGTDTQYF
17 TRBJ2-6 TRBV27 CASSFGSSDSGANVLTF